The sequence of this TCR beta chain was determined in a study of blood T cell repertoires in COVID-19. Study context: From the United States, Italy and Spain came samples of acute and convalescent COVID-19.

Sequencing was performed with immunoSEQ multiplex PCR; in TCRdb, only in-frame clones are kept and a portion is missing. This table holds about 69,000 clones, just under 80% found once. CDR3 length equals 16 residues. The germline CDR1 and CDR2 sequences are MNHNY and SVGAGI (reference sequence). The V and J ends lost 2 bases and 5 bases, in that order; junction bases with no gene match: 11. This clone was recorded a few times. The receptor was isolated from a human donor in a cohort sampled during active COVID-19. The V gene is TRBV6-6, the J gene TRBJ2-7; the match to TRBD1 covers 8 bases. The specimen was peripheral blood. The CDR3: CASSYTRTGLVHEQYF. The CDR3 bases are TGTGCCAGCAGTTACACAAGGACAGGGCTGGTCCACGAGCAGTACTTC.